The TCR beta chain described here comes from a study of T-cell memory formation after mild COVID-19. TCRdb reprocessed the 5' RACE reads via MiXCR and lists one record per CDR3 protein. The repertoire consists of a few hundred thousand distinct CDR3 sequences, with around 25% occurring once and the leading ten covering more than 9.5%. There are a few counts of this clonotype. Its antigen is still unknown. Germline V gene lookup returns CDR1 DFQATT and CDR2 SNEGSKA (reference sequence). J was trimmed by 5 bases and V by 1 base; bases with no gene match: 4. The CDR3 is made up of 13 amino acids. General observations from the study: Pre-infection memory already had some responding clones, implying cross-reactive memory joined. Clones contracting over day 15 to 85 were CD4/CD8 balanced, with later expanders leaning CD4+.

The rearrangement links TRBV20-1 to TRBJ2-7; 8 nucleotides agree with TRBD1. The sample taken for sequencing was PBMCs or a T cell subset sorted from them (not recorded which). This sequence originates from an adult woman who had mild COVID-19 (a few samples of this study predate the infection). Cell type and time point are not known. The CDR3 spells CSARGSGGNEQYF. For the CDR3, the DNA is TGCAGTGCTAGAGGTTCAGGGGGCAACGAGCAGTACTTC.